Below, one T cell receptor (beta chain) is given with its context. J gave up 6 bases and V 3 bases, and 14 bases lay outside the gene matches. Germline-derived CDR1 and CDR2 are DFQATT and SNEGSKA (reference sequence). This CDR3 has 16 residues. The sample is drawn from a study of T cells in Graves' hyperthyroidism and ophthalmopathy. Amplified TCR beta CDR3 regions came from RNA transcripts. HTBI primers were employed in a first-round RT-PCR of the TCR CDR3. TCRdb recomputed calls from the multiplex PCR reads with MiXCR, one row per CDR3 protein. This sample has about 640,000 distinct CDR3 sequences; about 20% occur once, and the top ten carry over 30%.

The chain uses TRBV20-1 and TRBJ1-5; 7 bases map to TRBD1. The sequencing input was blood. The receptor comes from a man aged 30 to 39 with Graves' ophthalmopathy. The CDR3: CSASFGRQGGIQPQHF. CDR3 bases: TGCAGTGCTAGTTTTGGGAGACAGGGTGGTATTCAGCCCCAGCATTTT.